This T cell receptor beta chain was recovered during a study of molecular identifiers for immune sequencing clone quantification. Libraries for naive CD8 T cells, which were made from 20,000 to 1,000,000 sorted cells, drew on 10%, 30% or 50% of the RNA. The authors sorted naive CD8 T cells as CD8+CD4-CCR7+CD45RA+. Points on this clonotype: Its antigen is unknown. Sequence at one end of the junction differs from germline and may be a read error.

Bulk libraries came from a prior protocol with listed TCR primers. Using its own MiXCR run on the PCR reads, TCRdb lists one record per CDR3 protein. The profile shows over 60,000 distinct CDR3 sequences, around 20% of them singletons. The CDR3 has 14 amino acids. From germline, CDR1 is SGHAT and CDR2 FQNNGV. General study results and limits: It was shown that clones above 20 RNA copies held over 97% of effector molecules, but under 1% in naive cells.

The V gene is TRBV11-2, the J gene TRBJ2-7; TRBD1 matches at 8 bases. The clonotype was recovered from a human donor in good health. Some libraries in this study had Jurkat cell RNA spiked in. Sequencing input: naive CD8+ T cells from blood, with Jurkat cell RNA spiked in. Subset indicated: FACS-sorted CD8+CD4-CCR7+CD45RA+ naive T cells. CDR3 in DNA: TGTGCCAGCAGCTTGGGGACAGGAACCTACGGGCAGTACTTC. Protein sequence: CASSLGTGTYGQYF. Full variable domain (rest looked up from reference TRBV11-2 and TRBJ2-7): EAGVAQSPRYKIIEKRQSVAFWCNPISGHATLYWYQQILGQGPKLLIQFQNNGVVDDSQLPKDRFSAERLKGVDSTLKIQPAKLEDSAVYLCASSLGTGTYGQYFGPGTRLTVT.